This T cell receptor (beta chain) was sequenced during a study of T-cell memory formation after mild COVID-19. This clonotype was seen at least ten times. TCRdb passed the 5' RACE reads through MiXCR, listing each CDR3 protein once. The sample consists of 200,000 to 300,000 distinct CDR3 sequences, roughly 14% of them appearing once. CDR3 length equals 15 residues. V was shortened by 9 bases and J by 4 bases, with 19 bases between the two germline ends. In germline, CDR1 is SNHLY, CDR2 FYNNEI. The chain is built from TRBV2 and TRBJ2-1, with TRBD1 as a possible D gene (6 bases). The TCR sequence derives from an adult woman who had mild COVID-19 (a few samples of this study predate the infection). Cell type and time point are not known. Specimen: PBMCs or a T cell subset sorted from them (not recorded which). The CDR3 is CASPVRKGEYNEQFF. CDR3 nucleotides: TGTGCCAGTCCCGTGAGGAAGGGGGAGTACAATGAGCAGTTCTTC.